This record concerns one T cell receptor (beta chain) sequence. Assay: immunoSEQ multiplex PCR; the TCRdb copy retains only in-frame clones and omits some. The data show about 94,000 clones, approximately 88% seen once. These data are taken from a study of identifying expanded T cells in peripheral blood. Trimming cost V 0 bases and J 1 base, with 16 bases left between them. Germline V lookup: CDR1 LGHNT, CDR2 FRNRAP. The CDR3 is 18 residues long. Sequenced material: blood. The rearrangement uses TRBV12-5 and TRBJ1-5, with a weak D call TRBD1 (5 bases). This receptor was obtained from a person between 18 and 75 years old in good health. The CDR3 DNA is TGTGCTAGTGGTTTGGTACTGGGGGGGGTCGGGAGCAATCAGCCCCAGCATTTT. It yields the protein CASGLVLGGVGSNQPQHF.